The subject of this entry is one TCR beta chain. This entry is derived from a study of blood T cell repertoires in COVID-19. Study background: Acute and convalescent COVID-19 samples came from the United States, Italy and Spain. T cells, B-cell-depleted T cells, or PBMCs supplied cDNA or gDNA.

Germline lookup yields CDR1 SEHNR and CDR2 FQNEAQ (reference sequence). The CDR3 extends over 17 amino acids. V was clipped by 3 bases and J by 0 bases; unmatched bases: 6. Clones were read by immunoSEQ multiplex PCR, and TCRdb kept only the in-frame ones, dropping some. The sample lists over 200,000 clones, around 90% occurring once. V usage is TRBV7-9 and J usage is TRBJ2-1; 9 nucleotides agree with TRBD2. The specimen was peripheral blood. This TCR was recovered from a woman aged 18-29 years who had recovered from COVID-19. CDR3 region: CASSLGSGRSSYNEQFF. DNA for the CDR3: TGTGCCAGCAGCTTGGGTAGCGGGAGATCCTCCTACAATGAGCAGTTCTTC.